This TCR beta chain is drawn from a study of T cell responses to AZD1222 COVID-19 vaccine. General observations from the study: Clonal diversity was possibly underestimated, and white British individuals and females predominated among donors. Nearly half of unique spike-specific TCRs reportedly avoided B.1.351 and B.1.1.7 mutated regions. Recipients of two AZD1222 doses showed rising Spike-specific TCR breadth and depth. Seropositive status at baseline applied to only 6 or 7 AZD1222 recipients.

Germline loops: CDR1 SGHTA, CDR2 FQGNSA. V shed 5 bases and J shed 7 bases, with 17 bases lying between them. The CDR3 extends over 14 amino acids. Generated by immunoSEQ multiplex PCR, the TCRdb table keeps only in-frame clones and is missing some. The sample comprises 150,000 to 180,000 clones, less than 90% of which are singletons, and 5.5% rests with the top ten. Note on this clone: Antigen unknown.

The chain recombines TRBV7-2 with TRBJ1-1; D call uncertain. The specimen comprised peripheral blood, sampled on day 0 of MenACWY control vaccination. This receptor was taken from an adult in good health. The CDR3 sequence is CASSPASGYGEAFF. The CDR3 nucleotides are TGTGCCAGCAGCCCGGCCTCGGGGTACGGTGAAGCTTTCTTT.